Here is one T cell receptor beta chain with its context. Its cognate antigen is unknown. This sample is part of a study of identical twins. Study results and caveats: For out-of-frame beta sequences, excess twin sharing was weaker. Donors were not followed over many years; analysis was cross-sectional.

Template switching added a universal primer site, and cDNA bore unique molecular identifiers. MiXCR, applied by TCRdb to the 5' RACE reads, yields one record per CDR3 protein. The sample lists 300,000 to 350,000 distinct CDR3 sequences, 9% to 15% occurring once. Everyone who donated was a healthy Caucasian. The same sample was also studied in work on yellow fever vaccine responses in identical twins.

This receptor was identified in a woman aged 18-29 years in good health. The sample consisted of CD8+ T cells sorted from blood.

CDR3 coding DNA: TGTGCCAGCAGTCCGTCTGCGGGGGGGCCGAGGGAGCAGTACGTC. Its protein is CASSPSAGGPREQYV. This chain joins TRBV6-4 and TRBJ2-7, with 9 bases matching TRBD2. Germline V gene data show CDR1 as MRHNA and CDR2 as SNTAGT. CDR3 length: 15 amino acids. After removal of 5 bases from V and 7 bases from J, the junction contained 12 bases not matched to a gene.